This is a list of T cell receptor beta chains from one sample in a study of patients and donors after allogeneic stem cell transplantation. Each CDR3 protein is one row after TCRdb ran MiXCR on the RT-PCR reads. This sample yields about 230,000 distinct CDR3 sequences, of which roughly 15% are seen a single time; roughly 10% belongs to the top ten. Sequenced: blood, either unsorted or a sorted T cell fraction (not recorded which). The receptors come from a human donor who was either an allogeneic HSCT recipient or a stem cell or donor lymphocyte infusion donor (not recorded which). It is not recorded whose cells these are; they may come from a transplant donor. CDR3s include the opening cysteine and the closing phenylalanine or tryptophan. Fields, in order: CDR3 length, V gene, clone size, J gene, D gene, CDR3 protein, CDR3 DNA. The D gene is left open where the match is weak. Not all rows give a size; the values are once, few, many and, for expanded clones, a class.

>11|TRBV2|NA|TRBJ1-1|NA
CASGTNTEAFF
TGTGCCAGCGGAACGAACACTGAAGCTTTCTTT
>14|TRBV6-2/TRBV6-3|many|TRBJ2-3|NA
CASIPTGRTDTQYF
TGTGCCAGCATCCCAACTGGCAGAACAGATACGCAGTATTTT
>14|TRBV19|NA|TRBJ1-1|NA
CASSIGGLNTEAFF
TGTGCCAGTAGTATTGGCGGGCTGAACACTGAAGCTTTCTTT
>13|TRBV7-9|many|TRBJ1-2|NA
CASSLEPFYGYTF
TGTGCCAGCAGCTTAGAGCCTTTCTATGGCTACACCTTC
>15|TRBV7-9|many|TRBJ2-3|NA
CASSFTAGRTDTQYF
TGTGCCAGCAGCTTTACGGCGGGACGGACAGATACGCAGTATTTT
>13|TRBV20-1|many|TRBJ2-5|NA
CSASLGEGETQYF
TGCAGTGCTAGTCTTGGGGAAGGAGAGACCCAGTACTTC
>18|TRBV5-5|NA|TRBJ2-7|TRBD1
CASSRISGTGAGYYEQYF
TGTGCCAGCAGCCGAATATCCGGGACAGGGGCGGGATACTACGAGCAGTACTTC
>13|TRBV20-1|NA|TRBJ2-5|TRBD2
CSAHGTRQETQYF
TGCAGTGCCCATGGGACTAGGCAAGAGACCCAGTACTTC
>17|TRBV7-2|NA|TRBJ1-5|NA
CASILEGRGMGNQPQHF
TGTGCCAGCATCTTAGAGGGCAGGGGAATGGGCAATCAGCCCCAGCATTTT
>16|TRBV7-9|NA|TRBJ2-3|TRBD2
CASSWWGGVRADTQYF
TGTGCCAGCAGTTGGTGGGGAGGGGTGCGTGCAGATACGCAGTATTTT
>13|TRBV20-1|NA|TRBJ2-1|NA
CSASYFSYNEQFF
TGCAGTGCTAGTTACTTCTCCTACAATGAGCAGTTCTTC
>13|TRBV20-1|NA|TRBJ2-1|TRBD1
CSAVGTGYNEQFF
TGCAGCGCGGTCGGGACAGGGTACAATGAGCAGTTCTTC
>13|TRBV6-1|NA|TRBJ2-5|NA
CASKSFTQETQYF
TGTGCCAGCAAGTCCTTCACTCAAGAGACCCAGTACTTC
>15|TRBV9|many|TRBJ2-5|NA
CASSVSIQVQETQYF
TGTGCCAGCAGCGTCTCAATACAGGTTCAAGAGACCCAGTACTTC
>13|TRBV9|NA|TRBJ2-3|NA
CASTQARTDTQYF
TGTGCCAGCACCCAGGCGAGGACAGATACGCAGTATTTT
>14|TRBV6-2/TRBV6-3|NA|TRBJ2-1|NA
CASSDIAVYNEQFF
TGTGCCAGCAGCGATATAGCGGTGTACAATGAGCAGTTCTTC
>13|TRBV19|few|TRBJ2-5|TRBD2
CASTEAGLETQYF
TGTGCCAGCACTGAAGCGGGATTAGAGACCCAGTACTTC
>14|TRBV20-1|many|TRBJ2-7|NA
CSASPAGSHYEQYF
TGCAGTGCTAGTCCGGCAGGATCACACTACGAGCAGTACTTC
>14|TRBV24-1|few|TRBJ2-3|NA
CATSDPRWADTQYF
TGTGCCACCAGTGACCCACGGTGGGCAGATACGCAGTATTTT
>15|TRBV19|few|TRBJ2-7|NA
CASSIGGRGSYEQYF
TGTGCCAGTAGTATAGGTGGTAGGGGATCCTACGAGCAGTACTTC
>16|TRBV5-4|NA|TRBJ2-5|NA
CASSLSGGGGGETQYF
TGTGCCAGCAGCTTGTCGGGGGGCGGAGGGGGAGAGACCCAGTACTTC
>15|TRBV29-1|many|TRBJ2-7|TRBD2
CSVDSSTSGSYEQYF
TGCAGCGTTGATTCTTCTACTAGCGGGAGCTACGAGCAGTACTTC